This T cell receptor (beta chain) was found in a study of T cell responses to AZD1222 COVID-19 vaccine (dated by TCRdb to the early 2020s). For the wider study: Because spike-specific TCR depth and breadth did not differ between the two schedules, AZD1222 recipients who got a second dose at roughly 4 weeks were pooled with those who got a second dose at roughly 12 weeks. TCR sequencing covered about 230 trial participants: 207 given two doses of AZD1222 and 26 given two doses of MenACWY control vaccine. Trial participants were enrolled into age subgroups of 18-55, 56-69 and 70-plus years, which contained about 160, 30 and 59 TCR-sequenced participants, respectively. General findings and caveats noted by the study authors: The 56-69-year group was small, and its depth increase did not reach significance, likely because of low power. Conclusions about previously exposed vaccinees are limited, since just 5 or 6 AZD1222 recipients were seropositive for SARS-CoV-2 at baseline. Epitopes outside the regions mutated in the B.1.351 and B.1.1.7 variants were reportedly recognized by nearly half of the unique spike-specific TCRs. Vaccine-associated CD4 TCRs spanned the whole spike protein, with dominant responses in regions 160-218 and 743-854. Participants were mostly white British and included more females than males, and it was suggested by the authors that clonal diversity may have been underestimated. After two AZD1222 doses, spike-specific TCR breadth and depth were significantly higher than at day 0 and than in MenACWY recipients. Because no samples from the day 14 peak response were available, repertoires could be characterized only after the peak T cell response.

The CDR3 covers 12 residues, taking in both the cysteine and the phenylalanine. Only the CDR3 region is kept as DNA, spanning 36 bases read in frame from base 1. V gives up 7 bases and J gives up 6 bases, and the segment between their germline ends measures 10 bases. CDR1 and CDR2, looked up from the germline V gene, are SNHLY and FYNNEI. The CDR3 regions of human TCRbeta chains were subjected to immunosequencing. As for the authors' bioinformatics: Repertoire TCRs were checked for matches against a reference library of SARS-CoV-2-specific TCRs that had been generated using the MIRA antigen-specificity platform. Breadth meant the fraction of unique TCRs that were SARS-CoV-2-associated, whereas depth meant the fraction of total T cells that were SARS-CoV-2-associated. Using the MIRA data, each spike-specific TCR was assigned both to the spike region to which the TCR was reactive and to a CD4 or CD8 class. Log10-transformed breadth and depth values were compared by one-way ANOVA with Sidak's multiple comparisons tests. TCRdb's version of the immuneACCESS table is confined to in-frame rearrangements and falls short of the full clone set. An unresolved V gene accounts for under half of the shortfall where checked; the remainder is of unknown origin. Clonal size and the V and J genes are those of that table, whereas D and trimming came from the DNA. In all, the sample holds about 170,000 clones, and approximately 93% of those were seen once. The ten largest make up about 3.9% of the sample.

The sample's time point, from its label and the paper: baseline before first vaccination. Vaccinee samples were obtained from the UK trials COV001 and COV002, which included a single-blind randomized controlled phase 2/3 trial of AZD1222 (ChAdOx1 nCoV-19) in healthy adults. Trial participant PBMC samples were collected at day 0 and day 28 after the second dose for TCRbeta chain sequencing. Concerning this clone: Which antigen it targets is not known. Base qualities are not recorded, but no much larger clone differs from it by a single base.

The chain uses TRBV2 and TRBJ1-5; TRBD1 could be the D gene, as 5 bases match. The starting material was peripheral blood, obtained on day 0 of AZD1222 vaccination. The receptor comes from an adult in good health. The DNA sequence reads TGTGCCAGCATGGGGGACCGTCAGCCCCAGCATTTT. This is translated as CASMGDRQPQHF.